One and the same sample provided the 9 T cell receptor beta chains below, sequenced in a study of response to subunit inactivated influenza vaccine. TCRdb re-derived calls from the RT-PCR reads in MiXCR, one entry per CDR3 protein. The sample includes approximately 530,000 distinct CDR3 sequences, 6.5% to 8% of them seen just once. The sequenced sample was PBMCs from blood, obtained less than 30 months after vaccination. Receptors were obtained from a man in his fifties or sixties who received an inactivated influenza vaccine.

This clonotype was picked up many times. This rearrangement joins TRBV12-3 or TRBV12-4 to TRBJ1-5, with a possible D match to TRBD1 (6 bases). CDR3 length: 13 amino acids. Between the trimmed V and J ends, which lost 4 bases and 6 bases, there was a span of 10 bases. The CDR3 is CASSSTGSQPQHF. CDR3 bases: TGTGCCAGCAGTTCAACAGGGAGTCAGCCCCAGCATTTT.

In its sample, this clonotype was seen many times. CDR3 amino acids: CASSRVGASSYEQYF. The CDR3 DNA follows: TGTGCCAGCAGCCGCGTAGGGGCCTCCTCCTACGAGCAGTACTTC. The chain uses TRBV7-2 and TRBJ2-7, with D maybe TRBD1 (5 bases). Looked up from germline, CDR1 is SGHTA and CDR2 is FQGNSA. V gave up 5 bases and J gave up 0 bases, with 14 bases separating them. The CDR3 runs 15 residues. Variable domain in full (rest from reference TRBV7-2 and TRBJ2-7): GAGVSQSPSNKVTEKGKDVELRCDPISGHTALYWYRQSLGQGLEFLIYFQGNSAPDKSGLPSDRFSAERTGGSVSTLTIQRTQQEDSAVYLCASSRVGASSYEQYFGPGTRLTVT.

The rearrangement links TRBV18 to TRBJ2-4, with 7 bases fitting TRBD1. With V trimmed by 6 bases and J by 3 bases, 8 bases remained unmatched. The germline gives CDR1 KGHSH, CDR2 LQKENI. The CDR3 contains 15 residues. CDR3 in amino acids: CASSRDSINKNIQYF. CDR3 bases: TGTGCCAGCTCCCGGGACAGTATCAACAAAAACATTCAGTACTTC. The entire variable domain, with the rest obtained from reference TRBV18 and TRBJ2-4, is as follows: NAGVMQNPRHLVRRRGQEARLRCSPMKGHSHVYWYRQLPEEGLKFMVYLQKENIIDESGMPKERFSAEFPKEGPSILRIQQVVRGDSAAYFCASSRDSINKNIQYFGAGTRLSVL.

Notes on this clonotype: Germline is not matched at one junction end, which may reflect a read error. This chain links TRBV7-7 with TRBJ2-5; the D gene is possibly TRBD1 (5 bases). This CDR3 has 15 amino acids. From germline, CDR1 is SSHAT and CDR2 FNYEAQ (reference sequence). CDR3 in DNA: TGTGCTAGCAGCCTAAAGGGGCCGCCAACGGAGACCCAGTACTTC. This translates into CASSLKGPPTETQYF.

This clonotype was counted at least ten times. V and J are TRBV5-1 and TRBJ2-3; TRBD2 matches at 13 bases. Germline lookup yields CDR1 SGHRS and CDR2 YFSETQ. The CDR3 sequence is 17 residues long. Trimming removed 4 bases from V and 4 bases from J; junction bases left unmatched: 9. CDR3 coding DNA: TGCGCCAGCAGCCCCGTATGGACTAGCGGGGGACCAGATACGCAGTATTTT. It yields the protein CASSPVWTSGGPDTQYF.

The rearrangement links TRBV7-9 to TRBJ1-2, with D unclear. The germline gives CDR1 SEHNR, CDR2 FQNEAQ (reference sequence). The CDR3 covers 14 residues. V dropped 4 bases and J dropped 3 bases, with 12 bases sitting between them. CDR3 protein: CASSSPGPDYGYTF. CDR3 nucleotide sequence: TGTGCCAGCAGCTCACCAGGACCAGACTATGGCTACACCTTC.

This clonotype was seen a few times. The chain uses TRBV7-9 and TRBJ1-1, with D uncertain. There are 15 residues in the CDR3. CDR1 is SEHNR, CDR2 FQNEAQ, per germline (reference sequence). Trimming took off 2 bases at V and 5 bases at J, with 15 bases between the two ends. CDR3 sequence (DNA): TGTGCCAGCAGCTTACTGGGAGGTAGGGAGACTGAAGCTTTCTTT. Its translation is CASSLLGGRETEAFF.

The chain recombines TRBV5-1 with TRBJ2-5; D might be TRBD2 (5 bases). The CDR3 sequence is 14 residues long. Germline V CDR1 and CDR2: SGHRS, YFSETQ. Trimming took off 7 bases at V and 1 base at J, with 14 bases between the two ends. This CDR3 reads CASRKEAVQETQYF. In DNA, the CDR3 is TGCGCCAGCCGCAAGGAGGCAGTCCAAGAGACCCAGTACTTC.

This clonotype was seen many times. V usage is TRBV5-1 and J usage is TRBJ2-2, with D possibly being TRBD2 (5 bases). Per germline, CDR1 SGHRS and CDR2 YFSETQ. The CDR3 consists of 13 residues. Trimming cost V 2 bases and J 5 bases, with 7 bases left between them. The CDR3 protein is CASSFGGTGELFF. Here the CDR3 DNA reads TGCGCCAGCAGCTTTGGAGGAACCGGGGAGCTGTTTTTT.